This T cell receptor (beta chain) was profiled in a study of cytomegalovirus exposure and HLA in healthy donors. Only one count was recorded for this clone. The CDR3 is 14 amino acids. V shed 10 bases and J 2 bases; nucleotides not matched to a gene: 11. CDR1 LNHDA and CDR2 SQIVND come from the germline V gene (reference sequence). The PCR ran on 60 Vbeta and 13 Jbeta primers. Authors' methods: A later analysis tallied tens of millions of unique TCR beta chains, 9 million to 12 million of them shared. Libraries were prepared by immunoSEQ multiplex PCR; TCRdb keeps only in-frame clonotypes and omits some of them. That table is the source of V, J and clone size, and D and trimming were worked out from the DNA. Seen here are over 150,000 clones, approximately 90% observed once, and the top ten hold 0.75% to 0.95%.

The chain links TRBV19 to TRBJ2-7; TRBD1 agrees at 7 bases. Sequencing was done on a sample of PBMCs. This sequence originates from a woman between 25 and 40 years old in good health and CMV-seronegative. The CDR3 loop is CATTGDPIPYEQYF. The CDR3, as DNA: TGTGCCACCACAGGGGACCCAATACCCTACGAGCAGTACTTC.